This TCR beta chain was sequenced in a study of shared clonotypes between healthy human individuals. Looking at the study overall: Each donor contributed plates that comprised three CD4 naive, three CD4 memory, two CD8 naive and one CD8 memory.

The CDR3 has 17 residues. CDR1 and CDR2 (germline): MNHNS, SASEGT. The V and J ends lost 2 bases and 0 bases, in that order; junction bases with no gene match: 9. Each subset's genomic DNA was shared equally among a number of immunoSEQ plates. Libraries were prepared by immunoSEQ multiplex PCR; TCRdb keeps only in-frame clonotypes and omits some of them. This sample yields hundreds of thousands of clones, of which around 96% are seen a single time; more than 0.085% belongs to the top ten. As to this clone: Its antigen is still unknown.

Naivety among CD8 cells was defined by CD45RO negativity and positive CCR7 selection, thereby excluding terminally differentiated effector memory CD45RA+ cells. Study conclusions and caveats: Rarefaction analysis demonstrated incomplete sorted-subset sequencing notwithstanding large depth. Sequencing depth was expected to affect clonotype sharing among donors.

This TCR was recovered from a woman under 40 in good health. The specimen sequenced was naive CD8+ T cells sorted from blood. This chain links TRBV6-1 with TRBJ1-2, with 7 bases aligning to TRBD1. Here the CDR3 reads CASSEFDREISNYGYTF. CDR3 DNA sequence: TGTGCCAGCAGTGAATTTGACAGGGAGATATCTAACTATGGCTACACCTTC.